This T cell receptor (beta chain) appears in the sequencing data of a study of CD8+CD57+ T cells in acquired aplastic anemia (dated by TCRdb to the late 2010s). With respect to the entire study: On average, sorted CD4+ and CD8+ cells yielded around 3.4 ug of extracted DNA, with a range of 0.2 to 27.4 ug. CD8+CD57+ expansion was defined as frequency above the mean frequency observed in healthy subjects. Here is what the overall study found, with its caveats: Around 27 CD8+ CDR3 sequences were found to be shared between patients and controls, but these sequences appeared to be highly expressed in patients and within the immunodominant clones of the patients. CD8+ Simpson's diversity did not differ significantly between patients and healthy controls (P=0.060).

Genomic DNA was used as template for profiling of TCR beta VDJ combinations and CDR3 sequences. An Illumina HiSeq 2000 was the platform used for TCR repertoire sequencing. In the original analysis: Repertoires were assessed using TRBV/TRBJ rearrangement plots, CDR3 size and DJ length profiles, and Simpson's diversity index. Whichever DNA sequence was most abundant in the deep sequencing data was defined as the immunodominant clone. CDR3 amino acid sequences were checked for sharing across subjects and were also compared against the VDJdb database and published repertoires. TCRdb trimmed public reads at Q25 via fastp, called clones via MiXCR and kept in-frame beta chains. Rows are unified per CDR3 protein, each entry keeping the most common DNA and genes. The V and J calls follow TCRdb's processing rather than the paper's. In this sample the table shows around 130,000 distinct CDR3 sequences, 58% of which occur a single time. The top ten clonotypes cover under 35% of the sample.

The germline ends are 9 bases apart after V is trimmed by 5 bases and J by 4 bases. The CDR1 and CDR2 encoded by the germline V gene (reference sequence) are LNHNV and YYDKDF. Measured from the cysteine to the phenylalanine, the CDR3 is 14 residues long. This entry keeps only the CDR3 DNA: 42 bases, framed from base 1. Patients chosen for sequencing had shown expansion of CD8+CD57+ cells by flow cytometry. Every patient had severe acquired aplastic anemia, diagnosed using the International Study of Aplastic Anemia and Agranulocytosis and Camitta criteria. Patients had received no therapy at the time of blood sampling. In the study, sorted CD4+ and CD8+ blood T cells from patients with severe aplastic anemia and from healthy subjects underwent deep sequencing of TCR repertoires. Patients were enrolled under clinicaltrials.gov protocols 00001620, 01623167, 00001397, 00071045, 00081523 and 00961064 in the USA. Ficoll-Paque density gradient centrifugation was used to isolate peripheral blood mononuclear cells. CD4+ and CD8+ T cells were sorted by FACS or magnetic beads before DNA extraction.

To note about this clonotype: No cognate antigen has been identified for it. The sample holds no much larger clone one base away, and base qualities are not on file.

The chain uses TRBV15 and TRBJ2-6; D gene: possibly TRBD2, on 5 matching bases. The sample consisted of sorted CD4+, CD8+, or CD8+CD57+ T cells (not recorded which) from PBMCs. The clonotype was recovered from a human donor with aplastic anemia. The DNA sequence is TGTGCCACCAGCGTCGGCGGGGGGGCCAACGTCCTGACTTTC. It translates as CATSVGGGANVLTF.